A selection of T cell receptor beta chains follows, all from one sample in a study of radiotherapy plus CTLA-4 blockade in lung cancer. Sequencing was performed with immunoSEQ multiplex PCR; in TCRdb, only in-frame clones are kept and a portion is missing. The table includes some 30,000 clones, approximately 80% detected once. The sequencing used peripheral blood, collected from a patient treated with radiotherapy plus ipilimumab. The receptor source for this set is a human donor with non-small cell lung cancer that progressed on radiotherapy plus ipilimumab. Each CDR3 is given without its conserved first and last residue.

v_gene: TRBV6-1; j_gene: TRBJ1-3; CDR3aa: ASTPAGGYGNTIY
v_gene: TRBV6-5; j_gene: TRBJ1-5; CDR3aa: ASSYSFRYSNQPQH
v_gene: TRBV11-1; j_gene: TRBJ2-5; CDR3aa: ASSSQTSGGFQETQY
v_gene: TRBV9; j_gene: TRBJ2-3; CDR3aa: ASSVDDSGADTQY
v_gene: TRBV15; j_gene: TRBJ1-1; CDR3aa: ATPEVSNTEAF
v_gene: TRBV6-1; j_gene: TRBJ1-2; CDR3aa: ASSEGKYGYT
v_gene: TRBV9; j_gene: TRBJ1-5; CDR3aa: ASSAGTGVDQPQH
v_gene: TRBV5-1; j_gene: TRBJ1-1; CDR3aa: ASSLGPDAGVAF
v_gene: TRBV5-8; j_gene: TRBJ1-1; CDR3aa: ASSLGAGSTEAF
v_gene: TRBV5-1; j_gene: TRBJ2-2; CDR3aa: ASSPSPGQGTAGELF
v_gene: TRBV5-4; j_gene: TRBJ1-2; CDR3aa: ASSLGGGSGSNYGYT
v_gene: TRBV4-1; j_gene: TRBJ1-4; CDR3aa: ASSPPTVATNEKLF
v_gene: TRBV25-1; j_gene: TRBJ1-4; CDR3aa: ASSLSATNEKLF
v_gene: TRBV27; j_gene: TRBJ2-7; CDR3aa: ASSREVGRGPHEQY
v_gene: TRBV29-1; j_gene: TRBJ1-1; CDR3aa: SVDRAGTEAF
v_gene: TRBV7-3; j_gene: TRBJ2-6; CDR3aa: ASRTGSSGANVLT
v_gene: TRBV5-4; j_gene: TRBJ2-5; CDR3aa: ASSLTSGAQETQY
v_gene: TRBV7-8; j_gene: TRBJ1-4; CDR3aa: ASSFTTTTKF
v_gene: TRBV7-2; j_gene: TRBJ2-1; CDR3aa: ASSLGVSRRVSNEQF
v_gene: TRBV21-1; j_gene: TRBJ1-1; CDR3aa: ASSAGDRLAF
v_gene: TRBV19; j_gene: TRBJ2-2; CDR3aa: ASASQGGTGELF
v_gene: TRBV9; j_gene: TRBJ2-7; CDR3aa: ASSGTGTGGTGEQY
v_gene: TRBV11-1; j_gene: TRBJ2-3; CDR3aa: ASSLGLAGGTDTQY
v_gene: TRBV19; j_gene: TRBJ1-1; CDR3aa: ASSIGRNTEAF
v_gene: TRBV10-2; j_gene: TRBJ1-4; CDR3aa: ASSDQDPNEKLF
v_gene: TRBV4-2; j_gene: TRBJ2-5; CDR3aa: ASSSQGGLETQY
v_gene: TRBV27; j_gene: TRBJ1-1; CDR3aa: ASSLPGQMNTEAF
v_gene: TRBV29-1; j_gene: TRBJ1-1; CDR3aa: SVSPGQGGTEAF
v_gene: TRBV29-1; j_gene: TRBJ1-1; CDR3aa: SVARGTGNPEAF
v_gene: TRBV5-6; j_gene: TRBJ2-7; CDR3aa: ASSLVPGWGTSYEQY
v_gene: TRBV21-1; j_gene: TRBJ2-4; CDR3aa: ASSKDPPGGLKNIQY
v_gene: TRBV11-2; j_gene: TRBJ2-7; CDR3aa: ASSSTYEQY
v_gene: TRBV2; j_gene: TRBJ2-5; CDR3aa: ASSEVNSGGVTQY
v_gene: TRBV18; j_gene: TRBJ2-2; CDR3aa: ASSTGTGADTGELF
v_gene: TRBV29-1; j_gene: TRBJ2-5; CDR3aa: SVPGGAMETQY
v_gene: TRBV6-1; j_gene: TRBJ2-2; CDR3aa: ASSEGLAIAGELF
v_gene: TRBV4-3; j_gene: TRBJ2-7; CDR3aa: ASSQYGTGESYEQY
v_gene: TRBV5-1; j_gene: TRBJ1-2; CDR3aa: ASSPQGGDYGYT
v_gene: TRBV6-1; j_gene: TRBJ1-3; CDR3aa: ASSVDRGGGNTIY
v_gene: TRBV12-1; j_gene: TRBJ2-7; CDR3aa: ASSSSGTYYEQY
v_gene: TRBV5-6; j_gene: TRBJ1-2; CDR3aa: ASSLLIRTAYGYT
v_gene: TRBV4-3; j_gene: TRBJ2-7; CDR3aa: ASSQGWPGAYEQY
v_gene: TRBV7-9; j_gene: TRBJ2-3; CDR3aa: ASSLELAGGTDTQY